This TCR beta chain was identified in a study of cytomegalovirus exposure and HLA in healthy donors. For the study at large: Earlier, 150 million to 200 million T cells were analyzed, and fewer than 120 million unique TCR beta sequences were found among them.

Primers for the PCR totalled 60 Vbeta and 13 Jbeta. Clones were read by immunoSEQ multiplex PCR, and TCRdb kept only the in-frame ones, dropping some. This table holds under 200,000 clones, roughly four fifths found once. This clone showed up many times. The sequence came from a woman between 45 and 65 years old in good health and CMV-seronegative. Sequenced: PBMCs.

CDR3 bases: TGCGCCAGCAGCCCACAGGGGGCGACTGGATCACCCCTCCACTTT. It yields the protein CASSPQGATGSPLHF. The chain is built from TRBV4-3 and TRBJ1-6, with 9 bases matching TRBD1. Germline V gives CDR1 LGHNA, CDR2 YSLEER. The CDR3 loop spans 15 amino acids. The V and J ends lost 4 bases and 10 bases, in that order; junction bases with no gene match: 8.